This T cell receptor (beta chain) was sequenced in a study of cytomegalovirus exposure and HLA in healthy donors. Primers included in the PCR were 60 Vbeta and 13 Jbeta primers. Profiled with immunoSEQ multiplex PCR; TCRdb holds only in-frame clones, not every one. The sample lists tens of thousands of clones; roughly 80% were seen once. J lost 5 bases, V lost 0 bases, and 3 bases had no gene match. Germline V gene sequence: CDR1 LNHNV, CDR2 YYDKDF (reference sequence). The CDR3 sequence is 14 residues long. This sequence was found in a man aged 40-50 years in good health and CMV-seronegative. The V call is TRBV15, the J call TRBJ1-1; 7 bases fit TRBD1. Sequenced input: PBMCs. The CDR3 DNA follows: TGTGCCACCAGCAGAGATCGGGACAGAACTGAAGCTTTCTTT. Translated, it gives CATSRDRDRTEAFF.